This T cell receptor beta chain came from a study of blood T cell repertoires in COVID-19. Whole-study context: Samples taken during acute and convalescent COVID-19 were collected in the United States, Italy and Spain. The analysed material was cDNA or gDNA that came from T cells, B-cell-depleted T cells, or PBMCs.

Methods used by the authors: Scientists estimated how many nucleated cells there were by amplifying reference gene primers. Data came from immunoSEQ multiplex PCR; TCRdb stores just in-frame clones and leaves some out. For V, J and clone size, that table is used; D and trimming come from the DNA. Here the sample spans roughly 120,000 clones, roughly 85% being singletons. The V segment lost 3 bases and the J segment 7 bases; nucleotides outside the gene matches: 10. In germline, CDR1 is SGHRS, CDR2 YFSETQ. The CDR3 extends over 16 amino acids. The TCR sequence derives from a human donor in a cohort sampled during active COVID-19. The chain employs TRBV5-1 and TRBJ2-1; TRBD1 matches 10 bases. The material sequenced was peripheral blood. CDR3 nucleotide sequence: TGCGCCAGCAGCTCACCGACCGGGACAGGGGTTAATGAGCAGTTCTTC. Translation gives CASSSPTGTGVNEQFF.